A single T cell receptor (beta chain) is shown here with its context. In its sample, this clone was seen once. Its antigen is unknown. Base qualities are not at hand, and no much larger clone is one base apart. The sample comes from a study of OX40 agonist ivuxolimab in advanced cancers. Concerning the study at large: Ivuxolimab was an agonistic, fully human IgG2 monoclonal antibody directed against OX40 (CD134), a costimulatory receptor. Prior anti-PD-1, anti-PD-L1 or anti-CTLA-4 therapy was permitted, and checkpoint inhibitors had been received by less than 45% of dose-escalation patients. Among the roughly 52 dose-escalation patients, approximately 20 had hepatocellular carcinoma, roughly 15 melanoma, 9 renal cell carcinoma and 9 head and neck cancer. The point of sequencing TCRbeta in the periphery was to test whether ivuxolimab changed TCR sequence diversity and drove clonal T-cell expansion. The paper describes the monotherapy dose-escalation part (N of about 50 patients) of the phase I trial of ivuxolimab. Partial responses occurred in three dose-escalation patients, of whom one had hepatocellular carcinoma and two had cutaneous melanoma. In the dose-escalation cohort, roughly 80% of patients were male, and the mean age was approximately 60 years, with a range of about 20 to 79. Intravenous ivuxolimab was administered to patients every 2 weeks at six dose levels: 0.01, 0.1, 0.3, 1.5, 3 and 10 mg/kg.

For sequencing of the TCRbeta CDR3 region, genomic DNA was extracted from the sorted cells. The immunoSEQ Assay was used for sequencing of TCRbeta CDR3 regions. The source is immuneACCESS, and TCRdb retained only in-frame sequences with V and J called. Part of the clones is not carried over; for the studies checked, unresolved V genes explain less than half of this, and the remainder is unexplained. Counted in this sample were some 25,000 clones; about 86% of them appeared once. The ten largest clones take up about two fifths of the sample. The CDR3 runs 15 residues from the cysteine to the phenylalanine. Kept here is only the CDR3 DNA, which spans 45 bases and is read in frame from base 1. V drops 3 bases and J drops 4 bases, leaving 10 bases in between. CDR1 and CDR2 were assigned from the germline V gene (reference sequence) as MNHEY and SMNVEV. What the work shows at the level of the full study, not this receptor alone: After ivuxolimab, CD8+ T cells had more expanded clones than CD4+ T cells on average. Low levels of normalized T-cell clonal expansion were also seen in some nonresponding patients. At doses of 0.1 to 3.0 mg/kg, clonal expansion of both CD4+ and CD8+ blood T cells was observed from baseline to week 6. In partial responders in the 0.1-3.0 mg/kg groups, normalized peripheral clonal expansion was found to be among the lowest, especially among CD8+ T cells. The antigen specificity of the peripheral T cells that underwent clonal expansion was not determined.

Patients with a history of autoimmune disease or receiving systemic immunosuppression were excluded from the trial. Peripheral blood for TCR sequencing was collected from all dose cohorts at baseline, on cycle 4 day 1, and on cycle 7 day 1. The samples were drawn from a first-in-human, open-label, multicenter phase I dose-escalation trial of ivuxolimab. The trial enrolled adults with locally advanced or metastatic head and neck squamous cell, hepatocellular, melanoma or renal cell carcinoma. CD4+ and CD8+ T cells were sorted separately from peripheral blood before TCR sequencing. This sequence uses TRBV27 and TRBJ2-6; TRBD1 is possibly the D segment (6 matching bases). Sequencing used CD4+ or CD8+ T cells sorted from blood, obtained in a trial of the OX40 agonist ivuxolimab. The receptor's source is an adult with an advanced solid tumor such as melanoma, head and neck, liver or kidney cancer. Here is the DNA: TGTGCCAGCAGTTTGTCAGGGGACGGGGCCAACGTCCTGACTTTC. It codes for CASSLSGDGANVLTF.